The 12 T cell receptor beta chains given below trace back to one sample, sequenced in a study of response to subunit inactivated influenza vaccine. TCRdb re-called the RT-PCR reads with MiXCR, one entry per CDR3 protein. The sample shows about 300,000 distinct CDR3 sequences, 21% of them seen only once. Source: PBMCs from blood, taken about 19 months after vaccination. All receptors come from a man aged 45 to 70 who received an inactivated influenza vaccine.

In DNA form, the CDR3 reads TGCGCCAGCACCATCAAGCCCCCCCCCAGGGTCCTTGAGACCCAGTACTTC. It codes for CASTIKPPPRVLETQYF. The J gene is TRBJ2-5, the V gene TRBV23-1, with a possible D match to TRBD1 (5 bases). Being an ORF, TRBV23-1 has a function that is uncertain. The V gene lost 7 bases and the J gene lost 5 bases, with 26 bases spanning the gap. This CDR3 has 17 residues.

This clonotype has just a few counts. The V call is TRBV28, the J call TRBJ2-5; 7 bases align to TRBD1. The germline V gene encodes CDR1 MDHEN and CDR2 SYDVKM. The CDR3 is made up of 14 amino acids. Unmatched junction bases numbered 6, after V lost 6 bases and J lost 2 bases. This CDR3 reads CASSRGTDQETQYF. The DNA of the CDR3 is TGTGCCAGCAGCCGAGGGACAGATCAAGAGACCCAGTACTTC.

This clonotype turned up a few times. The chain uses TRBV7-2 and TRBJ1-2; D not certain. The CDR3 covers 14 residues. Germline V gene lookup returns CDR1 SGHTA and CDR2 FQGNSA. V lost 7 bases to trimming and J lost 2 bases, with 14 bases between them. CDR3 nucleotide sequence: TGTGCCAGCACCTCAGGACGAGCGAACTATGGCTACACCTTC. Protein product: CASTSGRANYGYTF.

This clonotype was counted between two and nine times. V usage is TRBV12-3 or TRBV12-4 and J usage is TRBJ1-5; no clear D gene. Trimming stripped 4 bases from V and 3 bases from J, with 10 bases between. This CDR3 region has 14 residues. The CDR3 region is CASSSGLFNQPQHF. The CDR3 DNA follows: TGTGCCAGCAGTTCCGGACTGTTCAATCAGCCCCAGCATTTT.

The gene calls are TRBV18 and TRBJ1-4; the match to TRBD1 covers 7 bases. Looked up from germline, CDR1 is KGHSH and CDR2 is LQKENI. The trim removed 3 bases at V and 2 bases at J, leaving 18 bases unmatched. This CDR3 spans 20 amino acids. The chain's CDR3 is CASSPPVDRTSRGTNEKLFF. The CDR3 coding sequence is TGTGCCAGCTCACCCCCCGTGGACAGGACTTCGCGGGGGACTAATGAAAAACTGTTTTTT.

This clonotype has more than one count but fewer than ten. CDR3 sequence (DNA): TGCAGCGTTGAAGGCAGCCTTACAGAGGGGACAGATACGCAGTATTTT. It is translated as CSVEGSLTEGTDTQYF. The rearrangement uses TRBV29-1 and TRBJ2-3; the D call may be TRBD1 or TRBD2 (5 bases each). The V gene's germline CDR1 is SQVTM and CDR2 ANQGSEA. The CDR3 loop spans 16 amino acids. V lost 1 base and J lost 3, with 17 bases in between.

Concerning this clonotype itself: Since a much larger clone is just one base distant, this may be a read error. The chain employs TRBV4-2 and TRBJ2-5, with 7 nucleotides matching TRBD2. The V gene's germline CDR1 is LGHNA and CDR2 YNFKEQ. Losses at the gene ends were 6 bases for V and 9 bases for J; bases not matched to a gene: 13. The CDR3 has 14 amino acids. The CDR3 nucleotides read TGTGCCAGCAGTGCGGCGGGAGTGGGGGAGGCCCAGTACTTC. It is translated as CASSAAGVGEAQYF.

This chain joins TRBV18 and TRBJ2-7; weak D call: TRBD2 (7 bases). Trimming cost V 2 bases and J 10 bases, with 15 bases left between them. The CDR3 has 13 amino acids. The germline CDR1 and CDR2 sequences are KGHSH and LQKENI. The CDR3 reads CASSPGGDKRQYF. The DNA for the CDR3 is TGTGCCAGCTCACCAGGGGGGGACAAGCGCCAGTACTTC.

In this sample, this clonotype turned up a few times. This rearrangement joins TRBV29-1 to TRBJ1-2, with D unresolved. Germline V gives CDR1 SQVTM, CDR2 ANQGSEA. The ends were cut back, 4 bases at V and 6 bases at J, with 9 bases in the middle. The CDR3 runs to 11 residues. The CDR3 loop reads CSVVGPHGYTF. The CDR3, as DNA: TGCAGCGTTGTTGGGCCACATGGCTACACCTTC.

The CDR3 DNA is TGTGCCAGCGCCCGAGTTCCCTCAGATACGCAGTATTTT. Residues: CASARVPSDTQYF. The V gene is TRBV7-9, the J gene TRBJ2-3; no definite D call. Trimming removed 8 bases at V and 4 bases at J, with 13 bases between. This CDR3 is built from 13 residues. CDR1 is SEHNR, CDR2 FQNEAQ, per germline (reference sequence).

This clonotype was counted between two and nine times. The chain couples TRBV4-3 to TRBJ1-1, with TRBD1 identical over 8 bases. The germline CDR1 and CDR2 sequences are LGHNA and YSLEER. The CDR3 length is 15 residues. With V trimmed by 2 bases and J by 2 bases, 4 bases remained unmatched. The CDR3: CASSQQTGANTEAFF. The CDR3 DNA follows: TGCGCCAGCAGCCAACAGACAGGGGCCAACACTGAAGCTTTCTTT.

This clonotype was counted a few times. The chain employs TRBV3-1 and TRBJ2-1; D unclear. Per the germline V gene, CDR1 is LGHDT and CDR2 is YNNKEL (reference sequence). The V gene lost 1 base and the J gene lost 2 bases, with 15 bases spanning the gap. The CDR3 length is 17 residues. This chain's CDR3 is CASSQGAPTIPYNEQFF. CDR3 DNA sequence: TGTGCCAGCAGCCAAGGGGCGCCTACCATTCCCTACAATGAGCAGTTCTTC.